This T cell receptor (beta chain) was identified in a study of technical replicates of blood from several donors. This CDR3 region has 14 residues. V lost 2 bases, J lost 1 base, and 6 bases lay in between. Germline values: CDR1 SGDLS, CDR2 YYNGEE. Using immunoSEQ multiplex PCR, the repertoire was profiled, and TCRdb retains in-frame clones only, with some absent. There are tens of thousands of clones in the sample; roughly 92% occur only once, and around 0.37% lies in the top ten. The sequenced sample consisted of T cells isolated from PBMCs. The receptor comes from a human donor in good health. This sequence joins TRBV9 and TRBJ2-2; D is unresolved. The CDR3 sequence: CASSVFMNTGELFF. DNA for the CDR3: TGTGCCAGCAGCGTGTTCATGAACACCGGGGAGCTGTTTTTT.